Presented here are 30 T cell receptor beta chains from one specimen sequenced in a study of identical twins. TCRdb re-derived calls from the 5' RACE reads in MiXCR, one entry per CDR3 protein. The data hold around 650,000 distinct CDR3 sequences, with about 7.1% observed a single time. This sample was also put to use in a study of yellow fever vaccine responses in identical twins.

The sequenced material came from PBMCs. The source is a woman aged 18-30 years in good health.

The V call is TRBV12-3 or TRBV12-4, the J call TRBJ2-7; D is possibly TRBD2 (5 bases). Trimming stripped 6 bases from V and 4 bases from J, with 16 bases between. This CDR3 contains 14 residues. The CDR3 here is CASSTGVLTYEQYF. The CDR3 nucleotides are TGTGCCAGCAGCACCGGGGTTCTAACTTACGAGCAGTACTTC.

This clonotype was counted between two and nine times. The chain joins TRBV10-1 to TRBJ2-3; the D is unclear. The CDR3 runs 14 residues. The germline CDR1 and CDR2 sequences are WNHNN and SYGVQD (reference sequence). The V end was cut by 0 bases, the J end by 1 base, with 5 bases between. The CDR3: CASSESMRTDTQYF. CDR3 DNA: TGCGCCAGCAGTGAGTCGATGCGCACAGATACGCAGTATTTT.

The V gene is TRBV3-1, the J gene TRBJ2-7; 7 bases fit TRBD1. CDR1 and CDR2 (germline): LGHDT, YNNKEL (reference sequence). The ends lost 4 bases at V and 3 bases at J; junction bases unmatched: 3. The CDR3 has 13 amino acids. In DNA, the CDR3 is TGTGCCAGCAGCCGGGACAGACGCTACGAGCAGTACTTC. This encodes CASSRDRRYEQYF.

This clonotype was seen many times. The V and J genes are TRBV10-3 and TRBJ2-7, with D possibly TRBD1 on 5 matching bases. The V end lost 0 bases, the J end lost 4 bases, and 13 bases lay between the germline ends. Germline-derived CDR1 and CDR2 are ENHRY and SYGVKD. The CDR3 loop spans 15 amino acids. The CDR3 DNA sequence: TGTGCCATCAGTGAGTCTCGACTCCAGGGTTACGAGCAGTACTTC. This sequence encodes CAISESRLQGYEQYF.

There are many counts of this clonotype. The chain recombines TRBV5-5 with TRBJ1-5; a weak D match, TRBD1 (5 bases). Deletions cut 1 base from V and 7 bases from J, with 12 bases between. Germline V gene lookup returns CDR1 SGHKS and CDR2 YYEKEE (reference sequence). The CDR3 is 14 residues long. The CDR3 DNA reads TGTGCCAGCAGCTTGCCAGGGTTTGGGCAGCCCCAGCATTTT. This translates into CASSLPGFGQPQHF.

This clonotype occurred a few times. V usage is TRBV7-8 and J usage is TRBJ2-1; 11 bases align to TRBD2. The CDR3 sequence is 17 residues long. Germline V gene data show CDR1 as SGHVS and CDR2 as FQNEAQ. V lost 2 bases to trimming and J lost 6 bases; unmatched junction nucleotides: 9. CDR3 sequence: CASSLRKTSGIGNEQFF. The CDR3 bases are TGTGCCAGCAGCTTAAGGAAGACTAGCGGGATTGGCAATGAGCAGTTCTTC.

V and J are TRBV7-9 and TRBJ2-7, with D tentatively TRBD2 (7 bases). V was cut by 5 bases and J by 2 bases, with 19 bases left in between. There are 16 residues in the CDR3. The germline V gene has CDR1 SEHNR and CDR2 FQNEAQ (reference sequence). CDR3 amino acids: CASSTTGTTGAYEQYF. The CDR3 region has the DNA TGTGCCAGCAGCACCACAGGGACTACCGGCGCCTACGAGCAGTACTTC. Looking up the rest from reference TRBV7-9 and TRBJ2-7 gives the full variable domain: DTGVSQNPRHKITKRGQNVTFRCDPISEHNRLYWYRQTLGQGPEFLTYFQNEAQLEKSRLLSDRFSAERPKGSFSTLEIQRTEQGDSAMYLCASSTTGTTGAYEQYFGPGTRLTVT.

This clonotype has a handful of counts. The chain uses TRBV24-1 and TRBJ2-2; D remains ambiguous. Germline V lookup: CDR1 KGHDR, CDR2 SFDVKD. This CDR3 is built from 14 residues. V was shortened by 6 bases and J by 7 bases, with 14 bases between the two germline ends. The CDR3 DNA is TGTGCCACCAGTCGGGCGCTGAATATCGGGGAGCTGTTTTTT. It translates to CATSRALNIGELFF.

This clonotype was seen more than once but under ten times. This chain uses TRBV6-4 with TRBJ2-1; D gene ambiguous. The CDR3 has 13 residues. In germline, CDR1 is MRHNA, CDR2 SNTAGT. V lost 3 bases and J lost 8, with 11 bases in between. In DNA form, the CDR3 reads TGTGCCAGCAGTGATACGGGTAGGGATGAGCAGTTCTTC. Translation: CASSDTGRDEQFF.

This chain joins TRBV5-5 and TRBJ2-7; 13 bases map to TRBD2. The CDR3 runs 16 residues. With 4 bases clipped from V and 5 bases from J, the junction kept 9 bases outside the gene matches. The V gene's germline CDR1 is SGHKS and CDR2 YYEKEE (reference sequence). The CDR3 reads CASSKGTSGDGHEQYV. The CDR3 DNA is TGTGCCAGCAGCAAGGGGACTAGCGGGGATGGTCACGAGCAGTACGTC.

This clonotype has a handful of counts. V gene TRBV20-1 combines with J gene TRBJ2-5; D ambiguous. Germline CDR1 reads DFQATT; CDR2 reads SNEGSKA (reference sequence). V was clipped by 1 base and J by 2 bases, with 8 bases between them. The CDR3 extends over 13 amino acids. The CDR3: CSARATLQETQYF. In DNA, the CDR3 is TGCAGTGCTAGAGCTACGCTACAAGAGACCCAGTACTTC.

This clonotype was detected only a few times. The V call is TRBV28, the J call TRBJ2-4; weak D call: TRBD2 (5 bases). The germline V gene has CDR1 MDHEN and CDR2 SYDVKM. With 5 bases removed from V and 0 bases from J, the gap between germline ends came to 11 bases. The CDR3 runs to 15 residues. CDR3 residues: CASSGRELAKNIQYF. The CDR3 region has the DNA TGTGCCAGCAGTGGTAGGGAGCTAGCCAAAAACATTCAGTACTTC.

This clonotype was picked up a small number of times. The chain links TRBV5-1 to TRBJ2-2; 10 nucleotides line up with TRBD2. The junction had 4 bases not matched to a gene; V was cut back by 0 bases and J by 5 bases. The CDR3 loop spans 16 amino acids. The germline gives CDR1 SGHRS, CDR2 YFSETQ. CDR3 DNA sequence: TGCGCCAGCAGCTTGGAACTAGCGGGGTTTACCGGGGAGCTGTTTTTT. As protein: CASSLELAGFTGELFF.

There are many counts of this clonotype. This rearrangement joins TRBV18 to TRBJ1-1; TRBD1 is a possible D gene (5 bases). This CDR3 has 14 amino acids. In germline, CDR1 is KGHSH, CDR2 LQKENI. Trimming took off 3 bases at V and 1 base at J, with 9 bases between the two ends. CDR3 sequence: CASSPGQENTEAFF. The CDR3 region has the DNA TGTGCCAGCTCACCGGGGCAGGAGAACACTGAAGCTTTCTTT.

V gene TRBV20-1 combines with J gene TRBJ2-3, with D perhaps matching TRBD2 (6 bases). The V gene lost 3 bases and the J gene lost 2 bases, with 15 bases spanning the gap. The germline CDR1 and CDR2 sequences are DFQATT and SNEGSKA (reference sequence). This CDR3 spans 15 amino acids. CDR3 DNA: TGCAGTGCTAGGAAGGCGGAGGGGAACACAGATACGCAGTATTTT. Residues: CSARKAEGNTDTQYF.

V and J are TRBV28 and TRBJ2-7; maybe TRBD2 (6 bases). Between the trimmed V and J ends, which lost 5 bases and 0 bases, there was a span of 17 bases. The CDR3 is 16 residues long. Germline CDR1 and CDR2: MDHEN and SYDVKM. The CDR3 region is CASSKPGLSSSYEQYV. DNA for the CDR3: TGTGCCAGCAGTAAGCCGGGACTTTCGAGCTCCTACGAGCAGTACGTC.

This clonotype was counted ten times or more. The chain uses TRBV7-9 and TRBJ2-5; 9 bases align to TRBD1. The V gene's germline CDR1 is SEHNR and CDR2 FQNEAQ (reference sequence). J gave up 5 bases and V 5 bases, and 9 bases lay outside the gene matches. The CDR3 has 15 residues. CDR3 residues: CASSLPIQGAETQYF. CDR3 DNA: TGTGCCAGCAGCCTGCCGATACAGGGGGCTGAGACCCAGTACTTC.

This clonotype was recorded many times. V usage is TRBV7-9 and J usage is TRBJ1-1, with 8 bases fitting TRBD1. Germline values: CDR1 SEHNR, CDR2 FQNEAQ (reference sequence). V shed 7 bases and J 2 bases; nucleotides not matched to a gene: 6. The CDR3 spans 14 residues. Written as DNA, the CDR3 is TGTGCCAGCAACCCGGACAGGGCTAACACTGAAGCTTTCTTT. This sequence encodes CASNPDRANTEAFF.

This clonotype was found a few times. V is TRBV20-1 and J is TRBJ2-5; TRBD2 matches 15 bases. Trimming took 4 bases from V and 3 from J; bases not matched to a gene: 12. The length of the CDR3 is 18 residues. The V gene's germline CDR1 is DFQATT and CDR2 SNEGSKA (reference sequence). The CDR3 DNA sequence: TGCAGTGCTACCGTAGGGACTAGCGGGGGGCCGTACGAAGAGACCCAGTACTTC. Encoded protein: CSATVGTSGGPYEETQYF.

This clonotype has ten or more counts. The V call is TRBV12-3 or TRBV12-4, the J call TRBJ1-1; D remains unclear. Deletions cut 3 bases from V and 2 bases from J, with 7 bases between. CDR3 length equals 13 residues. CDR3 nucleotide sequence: TGTGCCAGCAGTTTCAGGCGAAACACTGAAGCTTTCTTT. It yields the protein CASSFRRNTEAFF.

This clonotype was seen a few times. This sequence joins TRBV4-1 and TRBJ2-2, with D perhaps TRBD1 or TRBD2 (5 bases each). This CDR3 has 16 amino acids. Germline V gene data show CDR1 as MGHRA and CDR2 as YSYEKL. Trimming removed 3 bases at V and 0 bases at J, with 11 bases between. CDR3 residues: CASSQPGRTNTGELFF. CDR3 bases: TGCGCCAGCAGCCAGCCGGGACGAACGAACACCGGGGAGCTGTTTTTT.

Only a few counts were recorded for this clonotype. The CDR3 loop is CASSADWSDEQYF. As DNA, the CDR3 is TGTGCCAGCAGTGCCGACTGGTCGGACGAGCAGTACTTC. V usage is TRBV2 and J usage is TRBJ2-7; D remains ambiguous. V was trimmed by 4 bases and J by 5 bases, leaving 12 bases between them. This CDR3 spans 13 amino acids. Per the germline V gene, CDR1 is SNHLY and CDR2 is FYNNEI.

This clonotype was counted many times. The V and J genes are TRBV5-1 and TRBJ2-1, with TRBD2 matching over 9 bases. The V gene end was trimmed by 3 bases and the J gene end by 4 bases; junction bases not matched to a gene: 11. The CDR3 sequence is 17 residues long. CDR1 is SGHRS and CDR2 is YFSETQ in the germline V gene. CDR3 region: CASSSRLAGDQYNEQFF. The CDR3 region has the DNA TGCGCCAGCAGCTCCAGGTTAGCGGGAGACCAATACAATGAGCAGTTCTTC.

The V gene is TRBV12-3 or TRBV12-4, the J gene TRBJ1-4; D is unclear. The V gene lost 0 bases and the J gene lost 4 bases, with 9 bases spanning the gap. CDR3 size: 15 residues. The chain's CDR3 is CASSLAGYRNEKLFF. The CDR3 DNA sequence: TGTGCCAGCAGTTTAGCCGGCTATCGTAATGAAAAACTGTTTTTT.

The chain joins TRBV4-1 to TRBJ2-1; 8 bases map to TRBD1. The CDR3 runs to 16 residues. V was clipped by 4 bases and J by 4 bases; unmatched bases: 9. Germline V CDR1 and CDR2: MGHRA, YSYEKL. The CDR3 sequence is CASSPGPGQEYNEQFF. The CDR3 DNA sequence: TGCGCCAGCAGCCCTGGACCGGGACAGGAGTACAATGAGCAGTTCTTC.

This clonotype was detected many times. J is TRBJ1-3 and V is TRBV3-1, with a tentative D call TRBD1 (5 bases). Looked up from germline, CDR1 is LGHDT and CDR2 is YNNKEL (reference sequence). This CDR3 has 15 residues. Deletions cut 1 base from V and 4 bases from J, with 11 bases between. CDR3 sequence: CASSQGTGGGNTIYF. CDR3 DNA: TGTGCCAGCAGCCAAGGCACAGGAGGCGGAAACACCATATATTTT.

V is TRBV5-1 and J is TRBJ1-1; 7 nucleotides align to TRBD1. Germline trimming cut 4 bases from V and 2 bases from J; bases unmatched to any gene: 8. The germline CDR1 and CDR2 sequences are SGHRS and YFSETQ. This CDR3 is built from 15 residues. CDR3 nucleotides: TGCGCCAGCAGCCCCACGTCAGGGGGAAACACTGAAGCTTTCTTT. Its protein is CASSPTSGGNTEAFF.

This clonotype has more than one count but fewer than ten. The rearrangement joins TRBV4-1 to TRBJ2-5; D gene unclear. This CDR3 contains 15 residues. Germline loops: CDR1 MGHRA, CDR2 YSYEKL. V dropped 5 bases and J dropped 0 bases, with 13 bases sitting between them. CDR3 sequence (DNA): TGCGCCAGCAGCGAACCTGGACGGAACCAAGAGACCCAGTACTTC. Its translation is CASSEPGRNQETQYF.

The CDR3 is CASSFRPGTAMGTQYF. The CDR3 nucleotides are TGTGCCAGCAGCTTCCGACCCGGGACAGCCATGGGGACCCAGTACTTC. This chain links TRBV2 with TRBJ2-5, with TRBD1 matching 7 bases. The V and J ends lost 6 bases and 7 bases, in that order; junction bases with no gene match: 17. This CDR3 is 16 amino acids long. The germline CDR1 and CDR2 sequences are SNHLY and FYNNEI.

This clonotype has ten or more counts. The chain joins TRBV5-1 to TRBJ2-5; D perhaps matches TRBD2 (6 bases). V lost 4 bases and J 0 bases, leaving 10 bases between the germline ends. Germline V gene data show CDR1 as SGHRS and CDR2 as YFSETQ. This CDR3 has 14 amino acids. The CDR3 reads CASSTSGDQETQYF. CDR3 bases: TGCGCCAGCAGCACCTCGGGGGACCAAGAGACCCAGTACTTC.